Shown below are 19 T cell receptor beta chains from a single sample sequenced in a study of naive and memory T cell subsets (dated by TCRdb to about 2017). Libraries were made using UMI-ligation and nested PCR. The sequencer listed for this sample is Illumina MiSeq. The beta constant-region primer was an equimolar mix of two oligonucleotides covering both TRBC1 and TRBC2. Four rounds of PCR, combining the SP2 primer with nested alpha and beta constant-region primers, were used to amplify the ligated cDNA. The raw public data were reprocessed by TCRdb itself: fastp quality trimming at Q25, MiXCR clonotype calling, in-frame beta chains only. Entries are consolidated by CDR3 protein sequence, retaining the most common genes and DNA. Within this sample are 95,000 to 150,000 distinct CDR3 sequences, with roughly 32% of them counted one time only. Approximately 0.9% of the sample lies in the top ten. What was sequenced was central memory CD4+ T cells from blood. The cell subset or site label on this specimen signifies: central memory, CD45RA- CD27+. The receptor set was obtained from a human donor in good health.

The sample holds one count of this clonotype. The chain uses TRBV18 and TRBJ2-3, with 8 bases lining up with TRBD2. In germline, CDR1 is KGHSH, CDR2 LQKENI. Trimming removed 5 bases from V and 3 bases from J; junction bases left unmatched: 7. The CDR3 is 15 amino acids. CDR3 in amino acids: CASSDREGRTDTQYF. The CDR3 DNA reads TGTGCCAGCTCAGATCGGGAGGGCCGGACAGATACGCAGTATTTT.

This clonotype has a handful of counts. The chain couples TRBV20-1 to TRBJ2-3; weak D call: TRBD2 (5 bases). The germline CDR1 and CDR2 sequences are DFQATT and SNEGSKA (reference sequence). Deletions cut 2 bases from V and 8 bases from J, with 14 bases between. The length of the CDR3 is 13 residues. Written as DNA, the CDR3 is TGCAGTGCTAGATCGGGGTCTCTTGTTACGCAGTATTTT. This translates into CSARSGSLVTQYF.

Worth noting for this clonotype: One end of the junction varies from germline; a read error may be responsible. The chain carries TRBV12-3 or TRBV12-4 and TRBJ2-3; unclear D gene. The CDR3 extends over 12 amino acids. The CDR3 coding sequence is TGTGCCACCGGAAAAAGAGATGATACGCAGTGTTTT. As protein: CATGKRDDTQCF.

This clonotype occurred a few times. Here the CDR3 DNA reads TGTGCCAGCAGCCCGCGGAACAGTAACTATGGCTACACCTTC. This translates into CASSPRNSNYGYTF. The gene calls are TRBV14 and TRBJ1-2, with D hard to call. This CDR3 spans 14 amino acids. The germline gives CDR1 SGHDN, CDR2 FVKESK. Trimming pared 4 bases from V and 1 base from J, leaving 10 bases between.

The rearrangement joins TRBV5-1 to TRBJ2-5; no definite D call. The length of the CDR3 is 14 residues. V dropped 4 bases and J dropped 1 base, with 11 bases sitting between them. The V gene's germline CDR1 is SGHRS and CDR2 YFSETQ. The CDR3 region is CASSLSDTQETQYF. CDR3 nucleotides: TGCGCCAGCAGCCTCAGTGACACCCAAGAGACCCAGTACTTC.

J is TRBJ2-1 and V is TRBV28; perhaps TRBD1 as D (6 bases). With 2 bases removed from V and 9 bases from J, the gap between germline ends came to 17 bases. Germline V gene sequence: CDR1 MDHEN, CDR2 SYDVKM. The CDR3 contains 15 residues. CDR3 residues: CASSLPGASHGEQFF. CDR3 sequence (DNA): TGTGCCAGCAGTTTACCAGGGGCCAGTCACGGTGAGCAGTTCTTC.

In DNA form, the CDR3 reads TGTGCCAGCAGCTTGGTTCTGGGGGCGGGCGAGCAGTACTTC. Protein product: CASSLVLGAGEQYF. The V and J genes are TRBV5-6 and TRBJ2-7, with a possible D match to TRBD1 (6 bases). Trimming removed 0 bases at V and 6 bases at J, with 13 bases between. This CDR3 spans 14 amino acids. Germline V gene data show CDR1 as SGHDT and CDR2 as YYEEEE.

The chain employs TRBV7-2 and TRBJ1-1; D unclear. V was pared by 1 base and J by 2 bases, with 11 bases between. This CDR3 comprises 15 residues. Per the germline V gene, CDR1 is SGHTA and CDR2 is FQGNSA. CDR3 nucleotide sequence: TGTGCCAGCAGCTTAGATTTCGGAAAAAACACTGAAGCTTTCTTT. Amino acids: CASSLDFGKNTEAFF.

A few counts support this clonotype. This chain joins TRBV10-3 and TRBJ2-6; D uncertain. Germline lookup yields CDR1 ENHRY and CDR2 SYGVKD. V was clipped by 5 bases and J by 4 bases, with 12 bases between them. This CDR3 is 15 amino acids long. The DNA of the CDR3 is TGTGCCATCAGTACCGCGAAACAGGGGGCCAACGTCCTGACTTTC. Protein sequence: CAISTAKQGANVLTF.

This chain links TRBV10-3 with TRBJ2-1; the D is unclear. The CDR3 spans 13 residues. Germline values: CDR1 ENHRY, CDR2 SYGVKD. The V and J ends lost 6 bases and 6 bases respectively, with 12 bases between them. CDR3 sequence (DNA): TGTGCCATCAGGCGAGATCCAACCAATGAGCAGTTCTTC. It specifies CAIRRDPTNEQFF.

In DNA, the CDR3 is TGTGCCAGCAGTGAAGAGGTTTCCTACGAGCAGTACTTC. Encoded protein: CASSEEVSYEQYF. The J gene is TRBJ2-7, the V gene TRBV2, with no clear D. This CDR3 region has 13 residues. Trimming removed 1 base at V and 1 base at J, with 5 bases between. The V gene's germline CDR1 is SNHLY and CDR2 FYNNEI.

The CDR3 here is CASSPGTSAREQYF. As DNA, the CDR3 is TGTGCCAGCAGTCCCGGGACTAGCGCACGTGAGCAGTACTTC. This rearrangement joins TRBV27 to TRBJ2-7; 10 nucleotides line up with TRBD2. Germline loops: CDR1 MNHEY, CDR2 SMNVEV (reference sequence). The CDR3 length is 14 residues. J lost 7 bases, V lost 5 bases, and 8 bases had no gene match.

This clonotype was detected only a few times. CDR3 DNA: TGTGCCAGCAGTTTTCAGGGGAAGGACTATGGCTACACCTTC. Its translation: CASSFQGKDYGYTF. J is TRBJ1-2 and V is TRBV6-2 or TRBV6-3, with TRBD1 as a possible D gene (6 bases). The germline V gene encodes CDR1 MNHEY and CDR2 SVGEGT. Trimming stripped 4 bases from V and 3 bases from J, with 12 bases between. This CDR3 has 14 amino acids.

The chain joins TRBV2 to TRBJ2-5; TRBD1 matches at 8 bases. The V segment lost 4 bases and the J segment 5 bases; nucleotides outside the gene matches: 9. The germline gives CDR1 SNHLY, CDR2 FYNNEI. The CDR3 totals 15 residues. CDR3 nucleotide sequence: TGTGCCAGCAGTGTCACCGGACAGGGAACGGAGACCCAGTACTTC. Protein: CASSVTGQGTETQYF.

CDR3 bases: TGCAGCACCAAGGCAGGGGGCATCGATACGCAGTATTTT. This translates into CSTKAGGIDTQYF. V gene TRBV29-1 combines with J gene TRBJ2-3; 8 nucleotides agree with TRBD1. This CDR3 is 13 amino acids long. CDR1 and CDR2 from the germline V gene are SQVTM and ANQGSEA. Germline trimming cut 8 bases from V and 6 bases from J; bases unmatched to any gene: 10.

Ten or more counts support this clonotype. The chain carries TRBV27 and TRBJ1-5, with D maybe TRBD1 (5 bases). V was clipped by 2 bases and J by 3 bases, with 11 bases between them. This CDR3 has 15 amino acids. Per the germline V gene, CDR1 is MNHEY and CDR2 is SMNVEV (reference sequence). CDR3 DNA: TGTGCCAGCAGTTTACAGGGATTTGACAATCAGCCCCAGCATTTT. It translates to CASSLQGFDNQPQHF.

This clonotype was observed at least ten times. The chain joins TRBV9 to TRBJ2-6; D unclear. Between the trimmed V and J ends, which lost 6 bases and 4 bases, there was a span of 14 bases. Germline V gene lookup returns CDR1 SGDLS and CDR2 YYNGEE. The CDR3 contains 15 residues. In DNA, the CDR3 is TGTGCCAGCACTCCTGGGTCTCTCGGGGCCAACGTCCTGACTTTC. This translates into CASTPGSLGANVLTF. Looking up the rest from reference TRBV9 and TRBJ2-6 gives the full variable domain: DSGVTQTPKHLITATGQRVTLRCSPRSGDLSVYWYQQSLDQGLQFLIQYYNGEERAKGNILERFSAQQFPDLHSELNLSSLELGDSALYFCASTPGSLGANVLTFGAGSRLTVL.

The rearrangement links TRBV28 to TRBJ1-1; D gene ambiguous. V was pared by 2 bases and J by 1 base, with 11 bases between. This CDR3 region has 15 residues. Germline values: CDR1 MDHEN, CDR2 SYDVKM. CDR3 coding DNA: TGTGCCAGCAGTTTAATCGACGTCCGGAACACTGAAGCTTTCTTT. Amino acid sequence: CASSLIDVRNTEAFF. Full variable domain (outside the CDR3, taken from reference TRBV28 and TRBJ1-1): DVKVTQSSRYLVKRTGEKVFLECVQDMDHENMFWYRQDPGLGLRLIYFSYDVKMKEKGDIPEGYSVSREKKERFSLILESASTNQTSMYLCASSLIDVRNTEAFFGQGTRLTVV.

This clonotype was seen many times. The chain links TRBV11-2 to TRBJ2-3; no clear D. The V end was cut by 5 bases, the J end by 6 bases, with 12 bases between. CDR1 and CDR2 from the germline V gene are SGHAT and FQNNGV. The CDR3 sequence is 13 residues long. Here the CDR3 reads CASSTNAGDTQYF. Here the CDR3 DNA reads TGTGCCAGCAGCACCAACGCCGGGGATACGCAGTATTTT.